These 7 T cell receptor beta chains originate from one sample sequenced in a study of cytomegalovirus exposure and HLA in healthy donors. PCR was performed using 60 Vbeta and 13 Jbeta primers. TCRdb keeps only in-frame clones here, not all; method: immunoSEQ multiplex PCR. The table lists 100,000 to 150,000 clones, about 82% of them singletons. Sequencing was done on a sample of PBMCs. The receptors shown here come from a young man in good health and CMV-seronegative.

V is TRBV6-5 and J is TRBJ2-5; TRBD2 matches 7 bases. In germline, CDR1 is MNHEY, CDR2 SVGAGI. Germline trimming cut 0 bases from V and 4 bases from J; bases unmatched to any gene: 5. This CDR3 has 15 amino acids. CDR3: CASSYSRASGETQYF. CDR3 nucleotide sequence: TGTGCCAGCAGTTACTCGAGGGCTAGCGGAGAGACCCAGTACTTC.

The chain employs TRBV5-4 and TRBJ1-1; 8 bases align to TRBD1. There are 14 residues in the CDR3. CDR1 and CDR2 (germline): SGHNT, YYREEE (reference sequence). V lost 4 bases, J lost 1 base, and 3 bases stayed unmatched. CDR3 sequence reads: CASSIDRGNTEAFF. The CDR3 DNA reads TGTGCCAGCAGCATAGACAGGGGGAACACTGAAGCTTTCTTT.

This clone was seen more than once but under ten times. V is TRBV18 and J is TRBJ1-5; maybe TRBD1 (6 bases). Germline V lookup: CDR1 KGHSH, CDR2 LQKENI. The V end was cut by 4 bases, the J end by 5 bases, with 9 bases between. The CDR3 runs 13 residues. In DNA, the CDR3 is TGTGCCAGCTCACTTTACAGGGATCAGCCCCAGCATTTT. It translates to CASSLYRDQPQHF.

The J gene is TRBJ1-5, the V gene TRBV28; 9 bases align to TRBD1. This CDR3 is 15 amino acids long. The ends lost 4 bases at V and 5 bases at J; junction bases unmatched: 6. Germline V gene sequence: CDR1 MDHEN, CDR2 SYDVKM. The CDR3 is CASSSTGGVDQPQHF. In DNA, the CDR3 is TGTGCCAGCAGTTCGACAGGGGGAGTGGATCAGCCCCAGCATTTT. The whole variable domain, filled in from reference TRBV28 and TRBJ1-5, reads DVKVTQSSRYLVKRTGEKVFLECVQDMDHENMFWYRQDPGLGLRLIYFSYDVKMKEKGDIPEGYSVSREKKERFSLILESASTNQTSMYLCASSSTGGVDQPQHFGDGTRLSIL.

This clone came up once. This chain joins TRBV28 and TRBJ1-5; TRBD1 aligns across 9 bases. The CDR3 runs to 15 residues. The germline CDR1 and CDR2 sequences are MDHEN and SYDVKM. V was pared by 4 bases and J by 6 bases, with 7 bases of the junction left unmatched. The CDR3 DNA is TGTGCCAGCAGTTCGCCGGGACAGGGCACTCAGCCCCAGCATTTT. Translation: CASSSPGQGTQPQHF.

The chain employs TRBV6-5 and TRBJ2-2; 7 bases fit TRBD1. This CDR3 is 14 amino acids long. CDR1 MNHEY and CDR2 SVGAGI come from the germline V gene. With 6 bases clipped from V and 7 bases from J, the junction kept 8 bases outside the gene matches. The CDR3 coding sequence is TGTGCCAGCAGCCCAACAGGGGATAACGGGGAGCTGTTTTTT. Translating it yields CASSPTGDNGELFF.

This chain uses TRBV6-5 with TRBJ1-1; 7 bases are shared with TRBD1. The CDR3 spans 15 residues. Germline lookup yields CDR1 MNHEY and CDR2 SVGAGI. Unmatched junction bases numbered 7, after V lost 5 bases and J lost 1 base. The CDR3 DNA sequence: TGTGCCAGCAGTGGCCGCAACAGGGGGAACACTGAAGCTTTCTTT. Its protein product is CASSGRNRGNTEAFF.